These T cell receptor beta chains were read from a single sample in a study of blood T cells in healthy people across ages. TCRdb redid the calling of the 5' RACE reads with MiXCR, one entry per CDR3 protein. The sample yields roughly 1.5 million distinct CDR3 sequences, approximately 43% seen once. The sample taken for sequencing was blood. Receptors were obtained from a woman younger than 30 in good health. The CDR3 runs from the conserved cysteine through the conserved F or W. A D gene is named only where the DNA matches it firmly. A row's size may be missing; if present it is once, few, many or a size class.

d_gene: TRBD2; v_gene: TRBV20-1; abundance: once; j_gene: TRBJ2-1; CDR3nt: TGCAGTGCTCCGACTAGCGGGAGGCCCAGACTCTCCTACAATGAGCAGTTCTTC; CDR3aa: CSAPTSGRPRLSYNEQFF
d_gene: TRBD1; v_gene: TRBV5-1; abundance: many; j_gene: TRBJ2-1; CDR3nt: TGCGCCAGCAGCTTGACAGGGGGCTCTCACAATGAGCAGTTCTTC; CDR3aa: CASSLTGGSHNEQFF
d_gene: TRBD1; v_gene: TRBV27; abundance: few; j_gene: TRBJ1-5; CDR3nt: TGTGCCAGCAGTCCCCTGGACAGGGGCCCCAATCAGCCCCAGCATTTT; CDR3aa: CASSPLDRGPNQPQHF
d_gene: TRBD1; v_gene: TRBV6-2/TRBV6-3; abundance: -; j_gene: TRBJ2-1; CDR3nt: TGTGCCAGCAGGCTAGACAGGGTCGAGCATGAGCAGTTCTTC; CDR3aa: CASRLDRVEHEQFF
d_gene: -; v_gene: TRBV28; abundance: -; j_gene: TRBJ2-7; CDR3nt: TGTGCCAGCATCATGGCGGGAAGGCGAGTTGAGCAGTACTTC; CDR3aa: CASIMAGRRVEQYF
d_gene: -; v_gene: TRBV5-1; abundance: -; j_gene: TRBJ1-4; CDR3nt: TGCGCCAGCAGCTTGGGTGACAGGTCAACTAATGAAAAACTGTTTTTT; CDR3aa: CASSLGDRSTNEKLFF
d_gene: -; v_gene: TRBV27; abundance: few; j_gene: TRBJ2-5; CDR3nt: TGTGCCAGCATGGGAGTGGAGACCCAGTACTTC; CDR3aa: CASMGVETQYF
d_gene: -; v_gene: TRBV20-1; abundance: few; j_gene: TRBJ2-1; CDR3nt: TGCAGTGCTAGAGAAGCTTTCCGGGCCTTAGGTAATGAGCAGTTCTTC; CDR3aa: CSAREAFRALGNEQFF
d_gene: TRBD1; v_gene: TRBV12-3/TRBV12-4; abundance: -; j_gene: TRBJ1-6; CDR3nt: TGTGCCAGCAGTTTAAGGGACAGGGGGCGTTCCTATAATTCACCCCTCCACTTT; CDR3aa: CASSLRDRGRSYNSPLHF
d_gene: -; v_gene: TRBV6-5; abundance: -; j_gene: TRBJ2-5; CDR3nt: TGTGCCAGCAGCAGACAGTTAAGCTCCTACAATGAGCAGTACTTC; CDR3aa: CASSRQLSSYNEQYF
d_gene: TRBD1; v_gene: TRBV2; abundance: -; j_gene: TRBJ2-7; CDR3nt: TGTGCCAGCAGTGATTCGGGGACAGGAAGCTCCTACGAGCAGTACTTC; CDR3aa: CASSDSGTGSSYEQYF
d_gene: -; v_gene: TRBV7-9; abundance: -; j_gene: TRBJ2-7; CDR3nt: TGTGCCAGCAGCGGAGTGACTAGAATGTGGTCCTACAATGAGCAGTACTTC; CDR3aa: CASSGVTRMWSYNEQYF
d_gene: -; v_gene: TRBV11-2; abundance: few; j_gene: TRBJ1-1; CDR3nt: TGTGCCAGCAGCTTAGCGTCAGGGATTTACACTGAAGCTTTCTTT; CDR3aa: CASSLASGIYTEAFF
d_gene: TRBD1; v_gene: TRBV28; abundance: -; j_gene: TRBJ2-5; CDR3nt: TGTGCCAGCAGTTCCTCCACAGGGGCCCAAGAGACCCAGTACTTC; CDR3aa: CASSSSTGAQETQYF
d_gene: TRBD2; v_gene: TRBV4-1; abundance: once; j_gene: TRBJ2-4; CDR3nt: TGCGCCAGCAGCCAAGAGGGGCTAGCGGGGGACAGGTACTTC; CDR3aa: CASSQEGLAGDRYF
d_gene: TRBD1; v_gene: TRBV15; abundance: -; j_gene: TRBJ2-1; CDR3nt: TGTGCCACCAGCGACCCGGGACAGGGATTTTTCAATGAGCAGTTCTTC; CDR3aa: CATSDPGQGFFNEQFF
d_gene: -; v_gene: TRBV2; abundance: -; j_gene: TRBJ1-1; CDR3nt: TGTGCCAGCAGGGCTCGGGGGGGGAACACTGAAGCTTTCTTT; CDR3aa: CASRARGGNTEAFF